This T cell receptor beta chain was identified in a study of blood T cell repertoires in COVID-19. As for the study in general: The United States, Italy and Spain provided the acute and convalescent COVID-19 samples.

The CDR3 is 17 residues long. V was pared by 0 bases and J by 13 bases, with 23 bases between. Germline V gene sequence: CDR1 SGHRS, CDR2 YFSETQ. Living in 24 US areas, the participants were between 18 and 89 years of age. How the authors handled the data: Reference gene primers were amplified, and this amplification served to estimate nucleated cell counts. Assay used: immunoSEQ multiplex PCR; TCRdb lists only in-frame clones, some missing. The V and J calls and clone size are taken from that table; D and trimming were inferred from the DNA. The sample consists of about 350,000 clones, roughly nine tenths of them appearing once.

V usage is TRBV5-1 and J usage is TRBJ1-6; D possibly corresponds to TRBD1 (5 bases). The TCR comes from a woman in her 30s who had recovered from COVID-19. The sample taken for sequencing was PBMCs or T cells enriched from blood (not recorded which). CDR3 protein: CASSLASGAGSSFPLHF. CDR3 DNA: TGCGCCAGCAGCTTGGCCTCCGGCGCAGGGTCGTCCTTCCCCCTCCACTTT.